This T cell receptor beta chain was found in a study of glioma-infiltrating T cells after dendritic cell vaccination. Libraries were prepared by immunoSEQ multiplex PCR; TCRdb keeps only in-frame clonotypes and omits some of them. Of some 110,000 clones listed, around 91% are singletons. Noted time point: after dendritic cell vaccination, including at tumor progression/relapse. The CDR3 sequence is 18 residues long. V was clipped by 2 bases and J by 4 bases; unmatched bases: 12. In germline, CDR1 is MGHRA, CDR2 YSYEKL. The sequence was collected from a human donor with glioblastoma. This sequence joins TRBV4-1 and TRBJ2-7; 12 nucleotides align to TRBD2. The sequencing used blood, collected after dendritic cell vaccination. The CDR3 protein is CASSQRASGGAVSYEQYF. Written as DNA, the CDR3 is TGCGCCAGCAGCCAAAGGGCTAGCGGGGGGGCTGTATCTTACGAGCAGTACTTC.